One and the same sample provided the 14 T cell receptor beta chains below, sequenced in a study of T-cell memory formation after mild COVID-19. TCRdb re-derived calls from the 5' RACE reads in MiXCR, one entry per CDR3 protein. The sample consists of fewer than 650,000 distinct CDR3 sequences, about a fifth of them appearing once. Input material: PBMCs or a T cell subset sorted from them (not recorded which). These receptors all stem from an adult woman who had mild COVID-19 (a few samples of this study predate the infection). Cell type and time point are not known.

This clonotype has only a few counts. The chain employs TRBV3-1 and TRBJ2-1, with TRBD1 matching 8 bases. Germline values: CDR1 LGHDT, CDR2 YNNKEL (reference sequence). This CDR3 spans 17 amino acids. V lost 3 bases and J lost 3; bases outside the gene matches: 10. The CDR3 nucleotides read TGTGCCAGCAGCCAGGATACGTCAGGGGGCAGCTACAATGAGCAGTTCTTC. It specifies CASSQDTSGGSYNEQFF.

This chain's CDR3 is CSASPGRATDTQYF. In DNA form, the CDR3 reads TGCAGTGCTAGTCCGGGTAGGGCCACAGATACGCAGTATTTT. The chain carries TRBV20-1 and TRBJ2-3; unclear D gene. The CDR3 is 14 residues long. V gave up 3 bases and J gave up 2 bases, with 12 bases separating them. Germline V CDR1 and CDR2: DFQATT, SNEGSKA (reference sequence).

V usage is TRBV27 and J usage is TRBJ2-7; 9 bases line up with TRBD1. This CDR3 has 15 amino acids. V was pared by 6 bases and J by 2 bases, with 8 bases of the junction left unmatched. Germline CDR1 and CDR2: MNHEY and SMNVEV (reference sequence). The CDR3 sequence: CASRGQGWTTYEQYF. As DNA, the CDR3 is TGTGCCAGCAGGGGACAGGGTTGGACAACCTACGAGCAGTACTTC.

J is TRBJ2-1 and V is TRBV20-1; possible D gene TRBD2, 5 bases. The CDR3 has 18 amino acids. Germline V gene lookup returns CDR1 DFQATT and CDR2 SNEGSKA (reference sequence). The V gene lost 5 bases and the J gene lost 0 bases, with 23 bases spanning the gap. The CDR3 is CSAETTTGGGYSYNEQFF. The CDR3 nucleotides read TGCAGTGCTGAAACGACAACCGGCGGAGGCTACTCCTACAATGAGCAGTTCTTC.

This clonotype came up a few times. The chain uses TRBV2 and TRBJ1-1; 7 bases map to TRBD1. Per germline, CDR1 SNHLY and CDR2 FYNNEI. V shed 6 bases, J shed 4 bases, and the junction held 5 bases outside the gene matches. This CDR3 spans 13 amino acids. CDR3 sequence reads: CASSGQVATEAFF. The CDR3, as DNA: TGTGCCAGCAGCGGACAGGTAGCCACTGAAGCTTTCTTT.

This clonotype was detected a few times. The gene calls are TRBV11-2 and TRBJ1-1; D uncertain. V was shortened by 2 bases and J by 0 bases, with 10 bases between the two germline ends. Germline values: CDR1 SGHAT, CDR2 FQNNGV. The CDR3 contains 15 residues. The CDR3 region is CASSLWAGMNTEAFF. CDR3 bases: TGTGCCAGCAGCTTATGGGCAGGAATGAACACTGAAGCTTTCTTT.

This clonotype was seen only a few times. The V and J genes are TRBV5-6 and TRBJ2-6; possibly TRBD1 or TRBD2 for D (5 bases each). The length of the CDR3 is 18 residues. Between the trimmed V and J ends, which lost 0 bases and 2 bases, there was a span of 15 bases. Looked up from germline, CDR1 is SGHDT and CDR2 is YYEEEE. CDR3 region: CASSLDYGASTGANVLTF. CDR3 coding DNA: TGTGCCAGCAGCTTGGACTACGGGGCGAGTACTGGGGCCAACGTCCTGACTTTC.

This clonotype came up a few times. The chain combines TRBV24-1 with TRBJ1-2, with D perhaps matching TRBD1 (6 bases). The CDR3 length is 14 residues. Trimming pared 3 bases from V and 2 bases from J, leaving 9 bases between. In germline, CDR1 is KGHDR, CDR2 SFDVKD. The DNA of the CDR3 is TGTGCCACCAGTGATCACAGGGAAAACTATGGCTACACCTTC. This codes for CATSDHRENYGYTF.

The rearrangement links TRBV5-1 to TRBJ2-1, with 7 bases that match TRBD1. The J segment lost 7 bases and the V segment lost 5 bases, leaving 18 bases of the junction unmatched. Germline lookup yields CDR1 SGHRS and CDR2 YFSETQ. This CDR3 has 17 amino acids. In DNA, the CDR3 is TGCGCCAGCAGTCGGCAGTACCGACAGGGATATTCGAATGAGCAGTTCTTC. Translated, it gives CASSRQYRQGYSNEQFF. Looking up the rest from reference TRBV5-1 and TRBJ2-1 gives the full variable domain: KAGVTQTPRYLIKTRGQQVTLSCSPISGHRSVSWYQQTPGQGLQFLFEYFSETQRNKGNFPGRFSGRQFSNSRSEMNVSTLELGDSALYLCASSRQYRQGYSNEQFFGPGTRLTVL.

The sample holds a few counts of this clonotype. The rearrangement joins TRBV29-1 to TRBJ2-5; tentative D call: TRBD1 (6 bases). With 3 bases removed from V and 1 base from J, the gap between germline ends came to 9 bases. The germline V gene encodes CDR1 SQVTM and CDR2 ANQGSEA. The CDR3 totals 13 residues. CDR3: CSVEVGAQETQYF. CDR3 in DNA: TGCAGCGTTGAGGTGGGGGCCCAAGAGACCCAGTACTTC.

The V and J genes are TRBV4-2 and TRBJ2-7, with D possibly being TRBD2 (6 bases). Germline-derived CDR1 and CDR2 are LGHNA and YNFKEQ. Trimming cost V 4 bases and J 5 bases, with 12 bases left between them. The CDR3 contains 13 residues. The DNA for the CDR3 is TGTGCCAGCAGCCGCGGACTATTTCACGAGCAGTACTTC. This gives the protein CASSRGLFHEQYF.

This sequence joins TRBV3-1 and TRBJ2-3; TRBD2 matches at 7 bases. There are 16 residues in the CDR3. With V trimmed by 5 bases and J by 3 bases, 11 bases remained unmatched. Germline CDR1 is LGHDT and CDR2 is YNNKEL (reference sequence). The CDR3 DNA is TGTGCCAGCAGCAGCGGGACTCTTTCTCTGACAGATACGCAGTATTTT. Translating it yields CASSSGTLSLTDTQYF.

Only a few counts were recorded for this clonotype. This rearrangement joins TRBV5-1 to TRBJ2-2; D is unresolved. V was shortened by 4 bases and J by 2 bases, with 12 bases between the two germline ends. The CDR3 covers 15 residues. In germline, CDR1 is SGHRS, CDR2 YFSETQ. The CDR3 protein is CASSRVDGNTGELFF. The CDR3 region has the DNA TGCGCCAGCAGCCGCGTCGACGGTAACACCGGGGAGCTGTTTTTT.

The V gene is TRBV6-6, the J gene TRBJ2-2; tentatively, D is TRBD1 (5 bases). Germline loops: CDR1 MNHNY, CDR2 SVGAGI (reference sequence). The CDR3 totals 15 residues. Trimming removed 4 bases at V and 1 base at J, with 10 bases between. The CDR3, as DNA: TGTGCCAGCAGTTGGAGCAGGGTGAACACCGGGGAGCTGTTTTTT. This translates into CASSWSRVNTGELFF.